The rows below give T cell receptor beta chains drawn from one sample of a study of T cells in Graves' hyperthyroidism and ophthalmopathy. Each CDR3 protein gets one entry after TCRdb re-called the multiplex PCR reads with MiXCR. The repertoire holds approximately 420,000 distinct CDR3 sequences, with 14% to 15% as singletons. The sequenced material came from blood. The receptors were gathered from a woman younger than 45 with Graves' hyperthyroidism. The CDR3 runs from the conserved cysteine through the conserved F or W. Each record gives: V gene, J gene, D gene, clone size, CDR3 DNA, CDR3 protein. A D gene is named only where the DNA matches it firmly. Size is omitted from some rows. Given values are once, few, many or a class for expanded clones.

v_call: TRBV12-3/TRBV12-4
j_call: TRBJ1-6
d_call: -
clone_size: -
cdr3_nt: TGTGCCAGCCGGACCTACTCCTATAATTCACCCCTCCACTTT
cdr3_aa: CASRTYSYNSPLHF

v_call: TRBV5-1
j_call: TRBJ2-1
d_call: -
clone_size: few
cdr3_nt: TGCGCCAGCAGCTATCTTGCTGAGCAGTTCTTC
cdr3_aa: CASSYLAEQFF

v_call: TRBV20-1
j_call: TRBJ2-1
d_call: -
clone_size: few
cdr3_nt: TGCAGTGCTACCGTTAATGAGCAGTTCTTC
cdr3_aa: CSATVNEQFF

v_call: TRBV7-8
j_call: TRBJ2-3
d_call: -
clone_size: -
cdr3_nt: TGTGCCAGCAGCCTGGACATATCTAGCACAGATACGCAGTATTTT
cdr3_aa: CASSLDISSTDTQYF

v_call: TRBV7-3
j_call: TRBJ2-1
d_call: TRBD2
clone_size: few
cdr3_nt: TGTGCCAGCAGCTTAAGGAGCGGGAGTCGGAATGAGCAGTTCTTC
cdr3_aa: CASSLRSGSRNEQFF

v_call: TRBV4-1
j_call: TRBJ2-7
d_call: -
clone_size: -
cdr3_nt: TGCGCCAGCAGCTATAATACGGGGACCTCCTACGAGCAGTACTTC
cdr3_aa: CASSYNTGTSYEQYF

v_call: TRBV3-1
j_call: TRBJ1-1
d_call: -
clone_size: many
cdr3_nt: TGTGCCAGCAGCCAAGCAACACTACCCCGGGGCACTGAAGCTTTCTTT
cdr3_aa: CASSQATLPRGTEAFF

v_call: TRBV20-1
j_call: TRBJ2-1
d_call: -
clone_size: many
cdr3_nt: TGCGGCTATGACAGGGGAAGTTCGGCGGGAGGCGAGCAGTTCTTC
cdr3_aa: CGYDRGSSAGGEQFF

v_call: TRBV20-1
j_call: TRBJ2-1
d_call: TRBD2
clone_size: many
cdr3_nt: TGCAGTGCTCCGCCCAAGCGGGATCGTATCAATGAGCAGTTCTTC
cdr3_aa: CSAPPKRDRINEQFF

v_call: TRBV7-9
j_call: TRBJ2-7
d_call: TRBD1
clone_size: -
cdr3_nt: TGTGCCAGCAGCCCGGGACAGAAGTACACCTACGAGCAGTACTTC
cdr3_aa: CASSPGQKYTYEQYF

v_call: TRBV7-9
j_call: TRBJ2-7
d_call: TRBD1
clone_size: -
cdr3_nt: TGTGCCACCTTGGGACAGGCTACCTACGAGCAGTACTTC
cdr3_aa: CATLGQATYEQYF

v_call: TRBV30
j_call: TRBJ2-4
d_call: TRBD2
clone_size: -
cdr3_nt: TGTGCCTGGGGGGGGACTAGCGGGAGGGCCGCGTACTTC
cdr3_aa: CAWGGTSGRAAYF

v_call: TRBV4-1
j_call: TRBJ2-2
d_call: -
clone_size: few
cdr3_nt: TGCGCCAGCAGCCTTCAACCGGGACAGAACACCGGGGAGCTGTTTTTT
cdr3_aa: CASSLQPGQNTGELFF

v_call: TRBV7-9
j_call: TRBJ2-5
d_call: TRBD1
clone_size: many
cdr3_nt: TGTGCCAGCAGCTTTCGGGACAGACAAGAGACCCAGTACTTC
cdr3_aa: CASSFRDRQETQYF

v_call: TRBV11-2
j_call: TRBJ1-4
d_call: -
clone_size: few
cdr3_nt: TGTGCCACCACCCCTCATGGTGGGAAGAGGAATGAAAAACTGTTTTTT
cdr3_aa: CATTPHGGKRNEKLFF

v_call: TRBV15
j_call: TRBJ2-1
d_call: TRBD2
clone_size: many
cdr3_nt: TGTGCCACCAGCACTCCCCGGGGGGGCTACAATGAGCAGTTCTTC
cdr3_aa: CATSTPRGGYNEQFF

v_call: TRBV19
j_call: TRBJ2-4
d_call: TRBD2
clone_size: -
cdr3_nt: TGTGCCAGTAGGTCGGGGGGGGGGGGAGCCAAAAACATTCAGTACTTC
cdr3_aa: CASRSGGGGAKNIQYF

v_call: TRBV15
j_call: TRBJ2-3
d_call: -
clone_size: -
cdr3_nt: TGTGCCACCAGCTGGAAGGGGGAGCTAGCTAGCACAGATACGCAGTATTTT
cdr3_aa: CATSWKGELASTDTQYF

v_call: TRBV6-2/TRBV6-3
j_call: TRBJ2-5
d_call: -
clone_size: many
cdr3_nt: TGTGCCAGCAGTTACAGGGGAGAGACCCAGTACTTC
cdr3_aa: CASSYRGETQYF

v_call: TRBV9
j_call: TRBJ2-2
d_call: TRBD2
clone_size: -
cdr3_nt: TGTGCCAGCAGCGTAGTGGGTAGCGGGAGTGGCGCCACCGGGGAGCTGTTTTTT
cdr3_aa: CASSVVGSGSGATGELFF

v_call: TRBV3-1
j_call: TRBJ1-5
d_call: TRBD1
clone_size: many
cdr3_nt: TGTGCCAGCAGCCAAGCTGGACAGGGCGGAGCGCAGCCCCAGCATTTT
cdr3_aa: CASSQAGQGGAQPQHF

v_call: TRBV11-3
j_call: TRBJ2-1
d_call: TRBD1
clone_size: many
cdr3_nt: TGTGCCAGCAGCTTCCGCTCTACCGGGACAGGGGGCAGGAATGAGCAGTTCTTC
cdr3_aa: CASSFRSTGTGGRNEQFF

v_call: TRBV20-1
j_call: TRBJ2-7
d_call: -
clone_size: many
cdr3_nt: TGCAGTGCTGGGCGGGGCCCCACTTACGAGCAGTACTTC
cdr3_aa: CSAGRGPTYEQYF

v_call: TRBV6-1
j_call: TRBJ2-2
d_call: -
clone_size: -
cdr3_nt: TGTGCCAGCAGCTCTCTCCGTCCCCGGGAGCTGTTTTTT
cdr3_aa: CASSSLRPRELFF

v_call: TRBV6-1
j_call: TRBJ1-5
d_call: -
clone_size: few
cdr3_nt: TGTGCCAGCAATCAAGGCGATCAGCCCCAGCATTTT
cdr3_aa: CASNQGDQPQHF

v_call: TRBV20-1
j_call: TRBJ1-6
d_call: -
clone_size: few
cdr3_nt: TGCAGTGCATCAAGTGCGGGGGGCAAATCACCCCTCCACTTT
cdr3_aa: CSASSAGGKSPLHF

v_call: TRBV7-8
j_call: TRBJ1-1
d_call: -
clone_size: many
cdr3_nt: TGTGCCAGCAGCTTAATGGCCTTGAACACTGAAGCTTTCTTT
cdr3_aa: CASSLMALNTEAFF

v_call: TRBV5-1
j_call: TRBJ2-7
d_call: -
clone_size: -
cdr3_nt: TGCGCCAGCAGCTCCCGGGACCGGGGGTCCGAGCAGTACTTC
cdr3_aa: CASSSRDRGSEQYF

v_call: TRBV24-1
j_call: TRBJ1-5
d_call: TRBD1
clone_size: many
cdr3_nt: TGTGCCACCAGTGGGACAGGGAGAGAGGAGGGCAATCAGCCCCAGCATTTT
cdr3_aa: CATSGTGREEGNQPQHF

v_call: TRBV24-1
j_call: TRBJ2-7
d_call: -
clone_size: -
cdr3_nt: TGTGCCACCAGTGGTCCGGGAGAAAACGAGCAGTACTTC
cdr3_aa: CATSGPGENEQYF

v_call: TRBV20-1
j_call: TRBJ2-1
d_call: -
clone_size: many
cdr3_nt: TGCAGTGCTACCGAGTACAATGAGCAGTTCTTC
cdr3_aa: CSATEYNEQFF

v_call: TRBV10-2
j_call: TRBJ2-3
d_call: -
clone_size: -
cdr3_nt: TGCGCCAGCAGTGAGATAGAAGGTACGCAGTATTTT
cdr3_aa: CASSEIEGTQYF

v_call: TRBV5-1
j_call: TRBJ1-1
d_call: -
clone_size: many
cdr3_nt: TGCGCCAGCACCCAACGAGGGGGGCCTGAAGCTTTCTTT
cdr3_aa: CASTQRGGPEAFF